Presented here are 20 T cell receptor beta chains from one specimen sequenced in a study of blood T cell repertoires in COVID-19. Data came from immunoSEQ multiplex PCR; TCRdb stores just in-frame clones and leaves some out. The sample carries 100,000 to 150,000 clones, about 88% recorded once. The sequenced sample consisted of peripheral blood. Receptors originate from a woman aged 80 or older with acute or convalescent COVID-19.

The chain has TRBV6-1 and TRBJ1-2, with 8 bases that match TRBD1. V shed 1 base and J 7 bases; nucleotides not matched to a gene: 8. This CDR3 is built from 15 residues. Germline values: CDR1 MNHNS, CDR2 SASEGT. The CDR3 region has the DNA TGTGCCAGCAGTGAAGGAGCCGGGACAGGTCGTGGCTACACCTTC. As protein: CASSEGAGTGRGYTF.

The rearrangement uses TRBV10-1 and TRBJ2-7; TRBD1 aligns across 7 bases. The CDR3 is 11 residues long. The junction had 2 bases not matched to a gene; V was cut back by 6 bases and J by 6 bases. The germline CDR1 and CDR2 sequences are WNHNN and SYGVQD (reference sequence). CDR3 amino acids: CASRTGREQYF. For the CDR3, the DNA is TGCGCCAGCAGGACAGGGCGCGAGCAGTACTTC.

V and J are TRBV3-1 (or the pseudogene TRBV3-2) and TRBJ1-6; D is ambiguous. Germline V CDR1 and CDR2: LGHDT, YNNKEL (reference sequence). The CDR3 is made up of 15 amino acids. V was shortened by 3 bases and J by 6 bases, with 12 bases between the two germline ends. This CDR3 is CASSHAGKGNSPLHF. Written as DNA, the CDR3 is TGTGCCAGCAGCCATGCGGGGAAGGGTAATTCACCCCTCCACTTT.

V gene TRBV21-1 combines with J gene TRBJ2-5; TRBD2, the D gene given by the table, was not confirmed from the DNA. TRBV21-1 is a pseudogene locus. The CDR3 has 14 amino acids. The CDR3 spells CASSKVGGQETQYF. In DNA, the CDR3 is TGTGCCAGCAGCAAAGTAGGAGGGCAAGAGACCCAGTACTTC.

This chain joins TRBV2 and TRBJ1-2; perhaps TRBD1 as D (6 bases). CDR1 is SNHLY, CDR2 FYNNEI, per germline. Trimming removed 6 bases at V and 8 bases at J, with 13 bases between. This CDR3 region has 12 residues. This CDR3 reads CASRGGAGGYTF. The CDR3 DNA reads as TGTGCCAGCAGGGGGGGGGCCGGGGGCTACACCTTC.

The DNA of the CDR3 is TGTGCCAGCAGGGGCGGGGGGCTCCTCACAGATACGCAGTATTTT. Protein product: CASRGGGLLTDTQYF. This chain uses TRBV6-5 with TRBJ2-3, with 8 bases matching TRBD2. The germline CDR1 and CDR2 sequences are MNHEY and SVGAGI. Trimming cost V 6 bases and J 2 bases; bases outside gene matches: 7. This CDR3 region has 15 residues.

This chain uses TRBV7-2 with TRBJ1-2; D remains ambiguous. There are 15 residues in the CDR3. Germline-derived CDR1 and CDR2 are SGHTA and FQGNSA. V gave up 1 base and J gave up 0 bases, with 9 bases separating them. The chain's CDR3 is CASSLGRSPNYGYTF. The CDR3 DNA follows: TGTGCCAGCAGCTTAGGGAGGTCCCCTAACTATGGCTACACCTTC.

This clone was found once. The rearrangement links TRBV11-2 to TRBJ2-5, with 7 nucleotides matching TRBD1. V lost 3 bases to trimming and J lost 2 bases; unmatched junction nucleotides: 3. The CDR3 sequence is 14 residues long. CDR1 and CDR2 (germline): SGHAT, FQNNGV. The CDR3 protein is CASSFNRGQETQYF. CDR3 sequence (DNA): TGTGCCAGCAGCTTTAACAGGGGTCAAGAGACCCAGTACTTC.

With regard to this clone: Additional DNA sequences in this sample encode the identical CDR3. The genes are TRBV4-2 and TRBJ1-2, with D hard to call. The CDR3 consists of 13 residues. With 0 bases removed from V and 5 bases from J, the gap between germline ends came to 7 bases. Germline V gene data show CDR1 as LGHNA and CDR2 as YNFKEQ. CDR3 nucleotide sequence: TGTGCCAGCAGCCAAGATCGAGGATATGGCTACACCTTC. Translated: CASSQDRGYGYTF.

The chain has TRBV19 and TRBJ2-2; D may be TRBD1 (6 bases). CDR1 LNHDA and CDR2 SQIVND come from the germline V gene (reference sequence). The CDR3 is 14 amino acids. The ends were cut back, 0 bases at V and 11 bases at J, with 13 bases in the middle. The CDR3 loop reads CASSIDPGTFELFF. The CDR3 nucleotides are TGTGCCAGTAGTATAGATCCCGGGACATTCGAGCTGTTTTTT.

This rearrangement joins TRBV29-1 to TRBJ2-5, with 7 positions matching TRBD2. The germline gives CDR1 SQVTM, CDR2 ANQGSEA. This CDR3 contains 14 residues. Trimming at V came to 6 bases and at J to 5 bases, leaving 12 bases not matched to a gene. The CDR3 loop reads CSVHREAGRETQYF. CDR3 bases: TGCAGCGTCCACCGGGAGGCGGGCCGGGAGACCCAGTACTTC.

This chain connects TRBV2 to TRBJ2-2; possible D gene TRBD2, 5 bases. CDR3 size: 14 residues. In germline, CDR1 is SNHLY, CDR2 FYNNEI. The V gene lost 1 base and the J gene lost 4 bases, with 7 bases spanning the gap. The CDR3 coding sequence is TGTGCCAGCAGTGAAGTCACTAGCACCGGGGAGCTGTTTTTT. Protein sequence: CASSEVTSTGELFF.

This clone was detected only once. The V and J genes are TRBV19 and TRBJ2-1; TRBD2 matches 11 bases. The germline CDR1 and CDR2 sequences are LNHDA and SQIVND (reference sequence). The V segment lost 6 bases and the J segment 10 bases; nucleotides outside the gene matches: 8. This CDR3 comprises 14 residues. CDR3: CASSQLAGVYEQFF. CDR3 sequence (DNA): TGTGCCAGTAGCCAACTAGCGGGAGTTTACGAGCAGTTCTTC.

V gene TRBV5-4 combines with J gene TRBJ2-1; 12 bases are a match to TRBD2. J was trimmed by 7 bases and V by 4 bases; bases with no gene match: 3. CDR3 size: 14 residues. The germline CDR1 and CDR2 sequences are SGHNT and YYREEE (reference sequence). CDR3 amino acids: CASSLAGGANEQFF. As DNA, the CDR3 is TGTGCCAGCAGCCTAGCGGGGGGGGCTAATGAGCAGTTCTTC.

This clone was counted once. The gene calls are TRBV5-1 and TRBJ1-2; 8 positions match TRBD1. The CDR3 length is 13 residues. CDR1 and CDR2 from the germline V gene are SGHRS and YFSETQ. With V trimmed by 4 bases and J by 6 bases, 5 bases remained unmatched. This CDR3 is CASSTPGGHGYTF. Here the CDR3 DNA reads TGCGCCAGCAGCACCCCAGGGGGCCATGGCTACACCTTC.

The DNA of the CDR3 is TGTGCCAGCTCACCGGGACAGGGATTTGGAGGCTACACCTTC. Its protein is CASSPGQGFGGYTF. The gene calls are TRBV18 and TRBJ1-2; 9 nucleotides line up with TRBD1. V lost 3 bases and J lost 8; bases outside the gene matches: 7. This CDR3 is built from 14 residues. Looked up from germline, CDR1 is KGHSH and CDR2 is LQKENI.

In DNA, the CDR3 is TGCGCCAGCAGCCAAAGGACGGGGAACTATGGCTACACCTTC. Translated, it gives CASSQRTGNYGYTF. The chain is built from TRBV4-3 and TRBJ1-2; no definite D call. This CDR3 has 14 residues. Germline CDR1 reads LGHNA; CDR2 reads YSLEER. V lost 2 bases and J 2 bases, leaving 9 bases between the germline ends.

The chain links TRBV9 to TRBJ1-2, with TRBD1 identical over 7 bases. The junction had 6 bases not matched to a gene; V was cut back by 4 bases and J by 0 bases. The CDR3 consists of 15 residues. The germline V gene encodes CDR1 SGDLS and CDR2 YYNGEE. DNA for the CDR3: TGTGCCAGCAGCAAAGGGACAGCAGCTAACTATGGCTACACCTTC. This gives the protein CASSKGTAANYGYTF.

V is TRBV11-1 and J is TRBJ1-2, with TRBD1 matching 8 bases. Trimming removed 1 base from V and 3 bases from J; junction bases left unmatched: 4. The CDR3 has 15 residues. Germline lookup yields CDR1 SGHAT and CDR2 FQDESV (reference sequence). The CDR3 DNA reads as TGTGCCAGCAGCTTAGATCCACAGGGGGACTATGGCTACACCTTC. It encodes CASSLDPQGDYGYTF.

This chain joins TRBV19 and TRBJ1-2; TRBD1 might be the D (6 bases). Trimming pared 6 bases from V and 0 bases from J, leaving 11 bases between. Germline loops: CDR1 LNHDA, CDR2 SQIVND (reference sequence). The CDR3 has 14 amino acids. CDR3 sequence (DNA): TGTGCCAGTAGCCGGACAGTAGCTAACTATGGCTACACCTTC. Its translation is CASSRTVANYGYTF.